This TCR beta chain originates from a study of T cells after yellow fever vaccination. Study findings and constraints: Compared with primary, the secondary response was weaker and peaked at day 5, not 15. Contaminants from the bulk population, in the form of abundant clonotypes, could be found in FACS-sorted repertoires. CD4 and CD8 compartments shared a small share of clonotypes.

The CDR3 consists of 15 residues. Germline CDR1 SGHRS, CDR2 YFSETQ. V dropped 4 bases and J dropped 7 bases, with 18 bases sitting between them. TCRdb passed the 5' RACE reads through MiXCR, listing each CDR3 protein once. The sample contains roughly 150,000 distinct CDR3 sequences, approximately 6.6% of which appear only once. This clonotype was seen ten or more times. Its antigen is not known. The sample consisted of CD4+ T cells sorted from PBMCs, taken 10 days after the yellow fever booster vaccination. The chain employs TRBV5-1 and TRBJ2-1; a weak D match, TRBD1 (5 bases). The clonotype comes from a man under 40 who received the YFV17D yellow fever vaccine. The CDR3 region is CASSADVGVLNEQFF. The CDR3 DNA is TGCGCCAGCAGCGCCGACGTAGGGGTATTAAATGAGCAGTTCTTC.